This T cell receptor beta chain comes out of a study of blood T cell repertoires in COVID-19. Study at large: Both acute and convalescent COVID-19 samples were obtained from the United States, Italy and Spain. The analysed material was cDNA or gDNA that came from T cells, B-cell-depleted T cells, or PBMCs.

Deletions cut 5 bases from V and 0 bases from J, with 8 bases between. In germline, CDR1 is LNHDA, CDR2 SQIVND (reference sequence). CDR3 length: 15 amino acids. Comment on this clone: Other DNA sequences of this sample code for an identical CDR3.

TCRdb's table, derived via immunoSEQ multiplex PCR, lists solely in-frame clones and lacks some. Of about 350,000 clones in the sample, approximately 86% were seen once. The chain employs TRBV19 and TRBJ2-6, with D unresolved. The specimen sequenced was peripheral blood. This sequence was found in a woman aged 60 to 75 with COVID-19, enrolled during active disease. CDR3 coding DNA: TGTGCCAGTAGTCTCGATAGCTCTGGGGCCAACGTCCTGACTTTC. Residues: CASSLDSSGANVLTF.